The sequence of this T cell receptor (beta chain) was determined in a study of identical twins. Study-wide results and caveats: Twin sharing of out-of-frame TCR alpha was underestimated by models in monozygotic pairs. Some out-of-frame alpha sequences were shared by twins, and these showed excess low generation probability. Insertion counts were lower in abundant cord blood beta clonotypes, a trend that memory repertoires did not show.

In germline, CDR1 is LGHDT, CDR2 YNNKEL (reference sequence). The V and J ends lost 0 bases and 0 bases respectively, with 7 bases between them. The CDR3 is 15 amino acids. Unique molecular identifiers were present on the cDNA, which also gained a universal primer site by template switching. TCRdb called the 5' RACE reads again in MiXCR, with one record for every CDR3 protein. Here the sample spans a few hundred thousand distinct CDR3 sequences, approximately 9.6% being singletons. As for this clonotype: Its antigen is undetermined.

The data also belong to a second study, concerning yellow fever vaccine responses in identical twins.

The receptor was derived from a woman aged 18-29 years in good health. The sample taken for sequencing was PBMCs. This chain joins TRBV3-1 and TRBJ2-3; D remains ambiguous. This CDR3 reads CASSQDTTSTDTQYF. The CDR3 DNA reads TGTGCCAGCAGCCAAGATACAACTAGCACAGATACGCAGTATTTT.